A selection of T cell receptor beta chains follows, all from one sample in a study of technical replicates of blood from several donors. The data were produced by immunoSEQ multiplex PCR, yet TCRdb's version contains in-frame clones alone and is incomplete. The sample holds more than 90,000 clones, 90% to 95% seen once. The sequencing sample was made of T cells isolated from PBMCs. The source is a human donor in good health. CDR3s include the opening cysteine and the closing phenylalanine or tryptophan. Fields, in order: CDR3 protein, V gene, D gene, J gene. A D gene is named only where the DNA matches it firmly.

CDR3aa: CASSLIELQNTGELFF; v_gene: TRBV5-5; d_gene: .; j_gene: TRBJ2-2
CDR3aa: CASSLSQSSQETQYF; v_gene: TRBV28; d_gene: .; j_gene: TRBJ2-5
CDR3aa: CASSRRQGNGELFF; v_gene: TRBV7-2; d_gene: TRBD1; j_gene: TRBJ2-2
CDR3aa: CASRHIAGTGAKNIQYF; v_gene: TRBV7-2; d_gene: TRBD2; j_gene: TRBJ2-4
CDR3aa: CAWSPGPPLGYTF; v_gene: TRBV30; d_gene: .; j_gene: TRBJ1-2
CDR3aa: CASSPVEGQPQHF; v_gene: TRBV18; d_gene: .; j_gene: TRBJ1-5
CDR3aa: CASSQVVAFYTGELFF; v_gene: TRBV4-3; d_gene: .; j_gene: TRBJ2-2
CDR3aa: CASSLLAESSYEQYF; v_gene: TRBV11-2; d_gene: .; j_gene: TRBJ2-7
CDR3aa: CASSESAGGLYEQYF; v_gene: TRBV6-1; d_gene: TRBD1; j_gene: TRBJ2-7
CDR3aa: CASSPGRGSQHF; v_gene: TRBV7-9; d_gene: .; j_gene: TRBJ1-5
CDR3aa: CASSPSGGSRTGELFF; v_gene: TRBV9; d_gene: .; j_gene: TRBJ2-2
CDR3aa: CSVDSGDGVTQYF; v_gene: TRBV29-1; d_gene: .; j_gene: TRBJ2-5
CDR3aa: CASSQELADTQYF; v_gene: TRBV4-2; d_gene: .; j_gene: TRBJ2-3
CDR3aa: CASSKVLWDRGDEPQHF; v_gene: TRBV21-1; d_gene: .; j_gene: TRBJ1-5
CDR3aa: CASSLGIPGGEQFF; v_gene: TRBV11-1; d_gene: TRBD1; j_gene: TRBJ2-1
CDR3aa: CASSYAREIQETQYF; v_gene: TRBV6-6; d_gene: .; j_gene: TRBJ2-5
CDR3aa: CASSPTGNLYEQYF; v_gene: TRBV14; d_gene: .; j_gene: TRBJ2-7
CDR3aa: CASSLSGTGGFYEQYF; v_gene: TRBV9; d_gene: TRBD1; j_gene: TRBJ2-7